Listed here are 26 T cell receptor beta chains from one sample, sequenced in a study of cytomegalovirus exposure and HLA in healthy donors. The PCR employed 60 Vbeta primers together with 13 Jbeta primers. The data were produced by immunoSEQ multiplex PCR, yet TCRdb's version contains in-frame clones alone and is incomplete. This sample has about 160,000 clones, with 75% to 90% found just once. The specimen was PBMCs. Receptor source: a boy aged 2-9 years in good health and CMV-seronegative.

This chain joins TRBV6-1 and TRBJ2-1; TRBD1 agrees at 7 bases. The CDR3 totals 13 residues. Trimming at V came to 6 bases and at J to 5 bases, leaving 4 bases not matched to a gene. The germline CDR1 and CDR2 sequences are MNHNS and SASEGT. The CDR3 loop reads CASRRTGDNEQFF. DNA of the CDR3: TGTGCCAGCAGGCGTACAGGGGACAATGAGCAGTTCTTC.

This chain uses TRBV6-4 with TRBJ1-6; D is perhaps TRBD1 (6 bases). The germline CDR1 and CDR2 sequences are MRHNA and SNTAGT. Trimming shortened V by 3 bases and J by 10 bases, and 13 bases separated the two germline ends. The CDR3 extends over 14 amino acids. The CDR3 bases are TGTGCCAGCAGTGAAGGGGGTCCAGGATCACCCCTCCACTTT. This encodes CASSEGGPGSPLHF.

V gene TRBV6-1 combines with J gene TRBJ2-1; TRBD2 matches 13 bases. The junction had 6 bases not matched to a gene; V was cut back by 4 bases and J by 9 bases. The germline V gene has CDR1 MNHNS and CDR2 SASEGT. This CDR3 spans 15 amino acids. The CDR3: CASSALAGGPGEQFF. The CDR3, as DNA: TGTGCCAGCAGTGCACTAGCGGGGGGGCCGGGTGAGCAGTTCTTC.

The V and J genes are TRBV7-9 and TRBJ1-5; no firm D call. The CDR3 length is 13 residues. Trimming shortened V by 0 bases and J by 5 bases, and 5 bases separated the two germline ends. Germline V lookup: CDR1 SEHNR, CDR2 FQNEAQ (reference sequence). CDR3 nucleotides: TGTGCCAGCAGCTTAGCCCCAGATCAGCCCCAGCATTTT. Translating it yields CASSLAPDQPQHF.

The chain employs TRBV23-1 and TRBJ2-7, with 11 bases fitting TRBD1. Being an ORF, TRBV23-1 has a function that is uncertain. The CDR3 has 15 residues. The V and J ends lost 2 bases and 4 bases, in that order; junction bases with no gene match: 4. CDR3 bases: TGCGCCAGCAGTCAAGGGACAGGGGGAGGGTACGAGCAGTACGTC. Translation: CASSQGTGGGYEQYV.

The rearrangement uses TRBV7-9 and TRBJ2-3; 7 nucleotides line up with TRBD2. Trimming cost V 5 bases and J 1 base; bases outside gene matches: 6. The CDR3 covers 15 residues. Germline-derived CDR1 and CDR2 are SEHNR and FQNEAQ (reference sequence). The chain's CDR3 is CASSPTGGGTDTQYF. In DNA, the CDR3 is TGTGCCAGCAGCCCCACTGGGGGGGGCACAGATACGCAGTATTTT.

The chain combines TRBV28 with TRBJ1-1; D is possibly TRBD1 (5 bases). Trimming removed 8 bases at V and 1 base at J, with 11 bases between. The CDR3 has 13 residues. Germline V lookup: CDR1 MDHEN, CDR2 SYDVKM. DNA of the CDR3: TGTGCCAGCTCCCTCGGGGGGAACACTGAAGCTTTCTTT. This translates into CASSLGGNTEAFF.

The chain links TRBV30 to TRBJ2-2; D may be TRBD1 (5 bases). CDR3 length equals 15 residues. CDR1 is GTSNPN, CDR2 SVGIG, per germline (reference sequence). V gave up 0 bases and J gave up 6 bases, with 14 bases separating them. This CDR3 reads CAWSVSRGLAGELFF. The CDR3 nucleotides are TGTGCCTGGAGTGTATCTAGGGGTTTAGCCGGGGAGCTGTTTTTT.

The sample holds one count of this clone. This rearrangement joins TRBV6-1 to TRBJ1-4; 7 bases map to TRBD1. With 3 bases clipped from V and 8 bases from J, the junction kept 6 bases outside the gene matches. The V gene's germline CDR1 is MNHNS and CDR2 SASEGT. The CDR3 has 14 residues. This chain's CDR3 is CASSDRQGWEKLFF. In DNA, the CDR3 is TGTGCCAGCAGTGATCGACAGGGATGGGAAAAACTGTTTTTT.

J is TRBJ2-3 and V is TRBV10-3; D is unresolved. CDR1 and CDR2 (germline): ENHRY, SYGVKD. The CDR3 loop spans 13 amino acids. Trimming pared 3 bases from V and 0 bases from J, leaving 4 bases between. The CDR3: CAISDRSTDTQYF. The CDR3 coding sequence is TGTGCCATCAGTGACAGAAGCACAGATACGCAGTATTTT.

This chain uses TRBV14 with TRBJ2-7; 7 bases match TRBD1. This CDR3 region has 13 residues. The germline V gene has CDR1 SGHDN and CDR2 FVKESK. V was pared by 4 bases and J by 5 bases, with 5 bases of the junction left unmatched. The CDR3 region is CASSRQGVHEQYF. The CDR3 DNA reads as TGTGCCAGCAGCCGACAGGGTGTCCACGAGCAGTACTTC.

The rearrangement uses TRBV6-5 and TRBJ2-1; 11 nucleotides match TRBD2. The trim removed 4 bases at V and 7 bases at J, leaving 9 bases unmatched. The length of the CDR3 is 16 residues. Germline V gene data show CDR1 as MNHEY and CDR2 as SVGAGI. CDR3: CASSSPLAGGRNEQFF. The DNA for the CDR3 is TGTGCCAGCAGTTCGCCTCTAGCGGGGGGTAGGAATGAGCAGTTCTTC.

This clone came up once. The chain couples TRBV9 to TRBJ1-4; unclear D gene. Germline V CDR1 and CDR2: SGDLS, YYNGEE. The length of the CDR3 is 16 residues. With 2 bases removed from V and 0 bases from J, the gap between germline ends came to 11 bases. CDR3 sequence: CASSVGLLATNEKLFF. The CDR3 DNA sequence: TGTGCCAGCAGCGTTGGGCTACTTGCAACTAATGAAAAACTGTTTTTT.

The chain joins TRBV15 to TRBJ2-5; D is unclear. Trimming cost V 0 bases and J 3 bases, with 14 bases left between them. The germline gives CDR1 LNHNV, CDR2 YYDKDF (reference sequence). The CDR3 spans 16 residues. CDR3 sequence reads: CATSRDPFGLEETQYF. For the CDR3, the DNA is TGTGCCACCAGCAGAGACCCATTTGGGCTCGAAGAGACCCAGTACTTC.

The chain carries TRBV30 and TRBJ2-1, with 14 bases identical to TRBD2. This CDR3 region has 15 residues. Germline V gene sequence: CDR1 GTSNPN, CDR2 SVGIG (reference sequence). The V and J ends lost 5 bases and 9 bases, in that order; junction bases with no gene match: 9. CDR3 residues: CAWAKGLAGVVEQFF. The CDR3 DNA reads TGTGCCTGGGCCAAGGGACTAGCGGGAGTGGTTGAGCAGTTCTTC.

This chain uses TRBV28 with TRBJ1-5; D not certain. Germline CDR1 is MDHEN and CDR2 is SYDVKM. CDR3 size: 13 residues. The ends were cut back, 3 bases at V and 8 bases at J, with 11 bases in the middle. CDR3 region: CASSLVEVEPQHF. For the CDR3, the DNA is TGTGCCAGCAGTTTGGTGGAGGTAGAGCCCCAGCATTTT. The entire variable domain, with the rest obtained from reference TRBV28 and TRBJ1-5, is as follows: DVKVTQSSRYLVKRTGEKVFLECVQDMDHENMFWYRQDPGLGLRLIYFSYDVKMKEKGDIPEGYSVSREKKERFSLILESASTNQTSMYLCASSLVEVEPQHFGDGTRLSIL.

The chain combines TRBV9 with TRBJ1-2, with TRBD1 matching 8 bases. CDR1 and CDR2 from the germline V gene are SGDLS and YYNGEE. The CDR3 covers 12 residues. V lost 5 bases to trimming and J lost 7 bases; unmatched junction nucleotides: 4. CDR3 DNA sequence: TGTGCCAGCAGTCGCAGGGGGCTTGGCTACACCTTC. Protein product: CASSRRGLGYTF.

The V and J genes are TRBV5-1 and TRBJ2-1; maybe TRBD2 (6 bases). The CDR3 runs 15 residues. V dropped 4 bases and J dropped 4 bases, with 15 bases sitting between them. Germline loops: CDR1 SGHRS, CDR2 YFSETQ. CDR3 DNA sequence: TGCGCCAGCAGCGGATCGGCGGGACGGTACAATGAGCAGTTCTTC. This translates into CASSGSAGRYNEQFF.

The chain recombines TRBV7-9 with TRBJ1-1; TRBD1 might be the D (5 bases). Trimming stripped 5 bases from V and 1 base from J, with 8 bases between. From germline, CDR1 is SEHNR and CDR2 FQNEAQ (reference sequence). The CDR3 has 13 residues. The CDR3 reads CASSRTGNTEAFF. CDR3 nucleotide sequence: TGTGCCAGCAGCCGAACAGGGAACACTGAAGCTTTCTTT.

V is TRBV19 and J is TRBJ1-3; D gene ambiguous. The CDR3 sequence is 18 residues long. Between the trimmed V and J ends, which lost 6 bases and 0 bases, there was a span of 21 bases. Germline values: CDR1 LNHDA, CDR2 SQIVND (reference sequence). The CDR3 bases are TGTGCCAGTAGCCCTTCTCCGACGCCGCTAGCCTCTGGAAACACCATATATTTT. Protein product: CASSPSPTPLASGNTIYF.

This rearrangement joins TRBV28 to TRBJ2-1; 9 positions match TRBD1. V shed 6 bases and J 4 bases; nucleotides not matched to a gene: 22. The CDR3 is 20 residues long. Germline values: CDR1 MDHEN, CDR2 SYDVKM. The CDR3 is CASSSTGTGSGQAVYNEQFF. As DNA, the CDR3 is TGTGCCAGCAGCAGTACCGGGACAGGGAGCGGCCAGGCGGTGTACAATGAGCAGTTCTTC.

V gene TRBV14 combines with J gene TRBJ2-7; 9 bases agree with TRBD1. The length of the CDR3 is 14 residues. V dropped 3 bases and J dropped 3; count of bases not matched to a gene: 3. Germline V gives CDR1 SGHDN, CDR2 FVKESK. The CDR3, as DNA: TGTGCCAGCAGCCATACAGGGGGCAGCTACGAGCAGTACGTC. Encoded protein: CASSHTGGSYEQYV.

This clone was recorded only once. The chain recombines TRBV5-6 with TRBJ1-1; perhaps TRBD1 as D (6 bases). Trimming removed 4 bases at V and 3 bases at J, with 16 bases between. The CDR3 is 15 residues long. Germline loops: CDR1 SGHDT, CDR2 YYEEEE. In DNA form, the CDR3 reads TGTGCCAGCAGCCCCTCCCAGGGGCCCGACACTGAAGCTTTCTTT. Translated: CASSPSQGPDTEAFF.

This clone was recorded once. This rearrangement joins TRBV7-2 to TRBJ2-1, with 12 positions matching TRBD2. After removal of 5 bases from V and 7 bases from J, the junction contained 3 bases not matched to a gene. CDR3 length equals 14 residues. Germline V lookup: CDR1 SGHTA, CDR2 FQGNSA. The CDR3 reads CASSRTSGTNEQFF. In nucleotides, the CDR3 is TGTGCCAGCAGCCGGACTAGCGGGACTAATGAGCAGTTCTTC.

This sequence joins TRBV23-1 and TRBJ2-1; possible D gene TRBD1, 5 bases. TRBV23-1 is given ORF status, its function remaining uncertain. V lost 0 bases and J 0 bases, leaving 9 bases between the germline ends. The CDR3 length is 16 residues. The CDR3 region is CASSQSGDSSYNEQFF. The CDR3 DNA is TGCGCCAGCAGTCAATCAGGGGATAGCTCCTACAATGAGCAGTTCTTC.

This chain uses TRBV15 with TRBJ1-4, with 7 bases lining up with TRBD1. V was clipped by 2 bases and J by 17 bases; unmatched bases: 8. The CDR3 totals 12 residues. The germline CDR1 and CDR2 sequences are LNHNV and YYDKDF (reference sequence). The CDR3 is CATSRPWDSAFF. Written as DNA, the CDR3 is TGTGCCACCAGCAGACCTTGGGACAGCGCTTTTTTT.